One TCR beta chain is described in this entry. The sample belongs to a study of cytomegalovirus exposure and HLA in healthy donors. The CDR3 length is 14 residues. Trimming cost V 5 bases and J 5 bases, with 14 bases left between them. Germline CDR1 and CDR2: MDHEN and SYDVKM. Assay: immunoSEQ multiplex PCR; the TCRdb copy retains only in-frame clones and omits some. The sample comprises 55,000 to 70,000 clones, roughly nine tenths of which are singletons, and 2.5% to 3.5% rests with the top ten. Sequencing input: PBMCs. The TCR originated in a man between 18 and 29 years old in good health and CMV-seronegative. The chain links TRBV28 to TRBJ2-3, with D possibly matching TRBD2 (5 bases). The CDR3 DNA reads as TGTGCCAGCAGTCCACTGACTATGGGAGATACGCAGTATTTT. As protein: CASSPLTMGDTQYF.